The clone carrying this TCR beta chain turned up a few times. This record comes from a study of cytomegalovirus exposure and HLA in healthy donors. Germline trimming cut 6 bases from V and 5 bases from J; bases unmatched to any gene: 6. This CDR3 contains 14 residues. CDR1 and CDR2 from the germline V gene are SNHLY and FYNNEI. PCR employed 60 Vbeta and 13 Jbeta primers. Here immunoSEQ multiplex PCR was the method, and the copy in TCRdb shows in-frame clones only, minus some. The table shows nearly 200,000 clones, with more than 60% occurring only once. The rearrangement links TRBV2 to TRBJ2-5; TRBD1 matches 10 bases. The sample was PBMCs. This sequence was found in a woman in her 30s in good health and CMV-seropositive. The CDR3 DNA reads TGTGCCAGCAGGAGACAGGGGGCAGTGGAGACCCAGTACTTC. It specifies CASRRQGAVETQYF.